This T cell receptor (beta chain) was identified during a study of blood T cell repertoires in COVID-19. Using immunoSEQ multiplex PCR, the repertoire was profiled, and TCRdb retains in-frame clones only, with some absent. The sample contains 300,000 to 400,000 clones, roughly 89% of which appear only once. The CDR3 runs 11 residues. Germline-derived CDR1 and CDR2 are DFQATT and SNEGSKA (reference sequence). The V gene lost 3 bases and the J gene lost 4 bases, with 7 bases spanning the gap. This TCR derives from a man younger than 45 with COVID-19, enrolled during active disease. This sequence joins TRBV20-1 and TRBJ2-7; weak D call: TRBD2 (6 bases). Sequencing was performed on peripheral blood. The CDR3 coding sequence is TGCAGTGCTAGCCGGGGGTACGAGCAGTACTTC. It specifies CSASRGYEQYF.